The 9 T cell receptor beta chains presented below share a single source sample, sequenced in a study of human CD8 memory T cell subsets. TCR beta was sequenced from UMI-tagged 5' RACE libraries. TCRdb reprocessed the 5' RACE reads, keeping one entry per CDR3 protein, no DNA. This table lists about 10,000 distinct CDR3 sequences. Specimen: CD8+ T cells from PBMCs. Every receptor here comes from a human donor in good health.

This clonotype registers medium-sized (0.01 to 0.1%) by frequency. This chain connects TRBV29-1 to TRBJ2-3; the D call of TRBD2 rests on TCRdb alone, since no DNA is present to check it. The germline CDR1 and CDR2 sequences are SQVTM and ANQGSEA. This CDR3 has 17 amino acids. CDR3 residues: CSVEDPIQRGLTDTQYF.

The chain employs TRBV14 and TRBJ2-7. Germline V lookup: CDR1 SGHDN, CDR2 FVKESK. CDR3 length: 14 amino acids. This chain's CDR3 is CASSQGRGYYEQYF.

The chain carries TRBV7-9 and TRBJ1-4; without DNA, the TCRdb call of TRBD1 cannot be checked. CDR1 and CDR2 (germline): SEHNR, FQNEAQ (reference sequence). The length of the CDR3 is 15 residues. CDR3 residues: CASSVGTANNEKLFF.

The rearrangement uses TRBV18 and TRBJ2-7; there is no DNA to check the TCRdb D call of TRBD1. The CDR3 spans 14 residues. Per the germline V gene, CDR1 is KGHSH and CDR2 is LQKENI. The CDR3 spells CASSPPGAGEEQYF.

This chain connects TRBV7-7 to TRBJ2-3. There are 13 residues in the CDR3. Per the germline V gene, CDR1 is SSHAT and CDR2 is FNYEAQ (reference sequence). This CDR3 reads CASSLDPYDTQYF.

This chain joins TRBV9 and TRBJ2-1; no DNA is available, so the TRBD1 call from TCRdb remains unchecked. CDR3 length: 12 amino acids. Germline V gene sequence: CDR1 SGDLS, CDR2 YYNGEE. CDR3 protein: CASSPDRGEQFF. Combining the CDR3 with reference TRBV9 and TRBJ2-1 gives the whole variable domain DSGVTQTPKHLITATGQRVTLRCSPRSGDLSVYWYQQSLDQGLQFLIQYYNGEERAKGNILERFSAQQFPDLHSELNLSSLELGDSALYFCASSPDRGEQFFGPGTRLTVL.

The rearrangement uses TRBV6-2 or TRBV6-3 and TRBJ2-1; TCRdb indicates TRBD2, and absent DNA this call remains unverified. The germline V gene encodes CDR1 MNHEY and CDR2 SVGEGT. The length of the CDR3 is 18 residues. The CDR3 spells CASSYRLGAAESYNEQFF.

The V and J genes are TRBV18 and TRBJ2-7; TCRdb proposes TRBD1, but this gene call is untestable without DNA. Germline CDR1 KGHSH, CDR2 LQKENI. CDR3 length: 13 amino acids. The CDR3 loop reads CASSFDRTYEQYF.

The chain has TRBV20-1 and TRBJ2-7; lacking DNA, the TRBD1 call made by TCRdb goes unchecked. This CDR3 is built from 13 residues. CDR1 is DFQATT, CDR2 SNEGSKA, per germline (reference sequence). CDR3: CSASLLDSYEQYF.